This TCR beta chain comes out of a study of T cells in Graves' hyperthyroidism and ophthalmopathy. Overall study results and limits: Most thyroid clonotypes that were expanded above 0.001 also turned up in blood.

What was amplified from RNA transcripts were TCR beta CDR3 regions. When the TCR CDR3 underwent first-round RT-PCR, the HTBI primer set was used. TCRdb fed the multiplex PCR reads into MiXCR, producing one record per CDR3 protein. The sample lists hundreds of thousands of distinct CDR3 sequences; approximately 36% were seen once. Clinical symptoms, serum thyroxine, TRAb, thyroid ultrasound and orbital computed tomography established diagnosis. V was cut by 0 bases and J by 4 bases, with 9 bases left in between. This CDR3 has 14 amino acids. Looked up from germline, CDR1 is ENHRY and CDR2 is SYGVKD. This clonotype was counted many times. Its target is unknown.

Material: blood. This receptor was obtained from a woman aged 40 to 55 with Graves' hyperthyroidism. This rearrangement joins TRBV10-3 to TRBJ1-1, with a weak D call TRBD1 (5 bases). The CDR3 DNA sequence: TGTGCCATCAGTGAGTCCTCGCAGGGCACTGAAGCTTTCTTT. Protein product: CAISESSQGTEAFF.